This T cell receptor (beta chain) stems from a study of cytomegalovirus exposure and HLA in healthy donors. Findings and caveats of the study: Reportedly, cytomegalovirus status was diagnosed with high sensitivity and specificity. Later analysis showed most CMV-associated TCR beta chains appearing HLA-restricted.

Primers for the PCR totalled 60 Vbeta and 13 Jbeta. The protocol was immunoSEQ multiplex PCR, while the TCRdb copy is restricted to in-frame clones and leaves out a portion. Found here are 200,000 or so clones, 82% of them singletons; the top ten hold 6.5%. Turning to this clone: Its antigen is unidentified.

CDR3 length: 14 amino acids. V was trimmed by 2 bases and J by 2 bases, leaving 10 bases between them. In germline, CDR1 is SEHNR, CDR2 FQNEAQ (reference sequence). This chain uses TRBV7-9 with TRBJ2-7, with D maybe TRBD1 (5 bases). The sequenced sample consisted of PBMCs. This TCR derives from a woman between 45 and 65 years old in good health and CMV-seropositive. CDR3 sequence: CASSLYKGPYEQYF. CDR3 sequence (DNA): TGTGCCAGCAGCTTATATAAGGGGCCCTACGAGCAGTACTTC.